The 16 T cell receptor beta chains below all came from one sample that was sequenced in a study of blood T cell repertoires in COVID-19. Profiled with immunoSEQ multiplex PCR; TCRdb holds only in-frame clones, not every one. Of over 250,000 clones listed, about nine tenths are singletons. The specimen sequenced was peripheral blood. Receptor source: a man in his forties or fifties with acute or convalescent COVID-19.

V usage is TRBV6-5 and J usage is TRBJ2-1, with D maybe TRBD2 (5 bases). Trimming cost V 6 bases and J 12 bases, with 18 bases left between them. CDR3 length equals 13 residues. Germline V gene sequence: CDR1 MNHEY, CDR2 SVGAGI. CDR3 protein: CASSRGRGLPQFF. Here the CDR3 DNA reads TGTGCCAGCAGCCGGGGAAGAGGCCTGCCGCAGTTCTTC.

The chain recombines TRBV5-1 with TRBJ2-5; the match to TRBD2 covers 12 bases. Germline CDR1 reads SGHRS; CDR2 reads YFSETQ. There are 17 residues in the CDR3. V gave up 7 bases and J gave up 1 base; unmatched junction bases: 11. The CDR3 DNA follows: TGCGCCAGCGGGATCCGAAGACTAGCGGGGGCCCAAGAGACCCAGTACTTC. Its translation: CASGIRRLAGAQETQYF.

The CDR3 here is CASSVATLMTGDSLGGYTF. As DNA, the CDR3 is TGTGCCAGCAGCGTAGCTACCCTAATGACAGGGGATAGTCTAGGCGGCTACACCTTC. The chain has TRBV9 and TRBJ1-2; 8 nucleotides match TRBD1. CDR1 is SGDLS, CDR2 YYNGEE, per germline. After removal of 0 bases from V and 8 bases from J, the junction contained 21 bases not matched to a gene. This CDR3 has 19 amino acids.

This sequence joins TRBV5-5 and TRBJ2-2, with 8 bases lining up with TRBD1. The ends lost 4 bases at V and 5 bases at J; junction bases unmatched: 10. This CDR3 is 16 amino acids long. Germline assignment: CDR1 SGHKS and CDR2 YYEKEE (reference sequence). CDR3 coding DNA: TGTGCCAGCAGCCCAAACCCCGACAGGGGTACCGGGGAGCTGTTTTTT. This codes for CASSPNPDRGTGELFF.

V usage is TRBV7-3 and J usage is TRBJ2-5, with 9 bases fitting TRBD1. Trimming cost V 5 bases and J 5 bases; bases outside gene matches: 9. Germline V gene sequence: CDR1 SGHTA, CDR2 FQGTGA. This CDR3 spans 15 amino acids. In nucleotides, the CDR3 is TGTGCCAGCAGCGAGGGACAGGGATTCAGGGAGACCCAGTACTTC. Its translation is CASSEGQGFRETQYF.

This sequence joins TRBV6-2 or TRBV6-3 and TRBJ2-2; no firm D call. Germline CDR1 and CDR2: MNHEY and SVGEGT. V shed 6 bases and J shed 0 bases, with 11 bases lying between them. The CDR3 extends over 15 amino acids. The CDR3 protein is CASSPDFPNTGELFF. As DNA, the CDR3 is TGTGCCAGCAGCCCCGACTTCCCGAACACCGGGGAGCTGTTTTTT.

The chain recombines TRBV19 with TRBJ2-2; 9 bases fit TRBD2. The J segment lost 4 bases and the V segment lost 0 bases, leaving 6 bases of the junction unmatched. The CDR3 runs 17 residues. Germline CDR1 LNHDA, CDR2 SQIVND (reference sequence). This CDR3 is CASSIDRWTSVTGELFF. The CDR3 DNA reads TGTGCCAGTAGTATAGATCGGTGGACTAGCGTCACCGGGGAGCTGTTTTTT.

The V gene is TRBV5-1, the J gene TRBJ1-1; TRBD1 is a possible D gene (6 bases). V lost 1 base and J 2 bases, leaving 9 bases between the germline ends. Germline CDR1 SGHRS, CDR2 YFSETQ. This CDR3 has 14 amino acids. The CDR3 DNA reads as TGCGCCAGCAGCTTGACCAGGGGTAACACTGAAGCTTTCTTT. Its protein is CASSLTRGNTEAFF.

The chain employs TRBV11-3 and TRBJ1-1; D remains ambiguous. This CDR3 spans 13 amino acids. Germline lookup yields CDR1 SGHNT and CDR2 YENEEA. Trimming left V 1 base short and J 1 base short, with 4 bases between. The chain's CDR3 is CASSLVANTEAFF. In nucleotides, the CDR3 is TGTGCCAGCAGCTTAGTGGCGAACACTGAAGCTTTCTTT.

This clone was seen more than once but under ten times. The chain carries TRBV5-1 and TRBJ2-7, with 7 bases aligning to TRBD1. The V segment lost 5 bases and the J segment 9 bases; nucleotides outside the gene matches: 11. The CDR3 has 13 amino acids. Germline lookup yields CDR1 SGHRS and CDR2 YFSETQ. CDR3 sequence reads: CASRPTGQLWQYF. CDR3 coding DNA: TGCGCCAGCAGGCCCACGGGACAGCTATGGCAGTACTTC.

This clone was found once. The chain carries TRBV3-1 (or the pseudogene TRBV3-2) and TRBJ1-6; D remains unclear. V was cut by 1 base and J by 11 bases, with 9 bases left in between. There are 13 residues in the CDR3. Germline loops: CDR1 LGHDT, CDR2 YNNKEL (reference sequence). The DNA for the CDR3 is TGTGCCAGCAGCCAAGTAGAGGGAACACCCCTCCACTTT. The encoded protein is CASSQVEGTPLHF.

This chain uses TRBV3-1 (or the pseudogene TRBV3-2) with TRBJ1-2; 7 nucleotides line up with TRBD1. Trimming cost V 7 bases and J 6 bases; bases outside gene matches: 8. The germline gives CDR1 LGHDT, CDR2 YNNKEL (reference sequence). There are 13 residues in the CDR3. The CDR3 sequence: CASTRDRSDGYTF. As DNA, the CDR3 is TGTGCCAGCACCCGGGACAGATCAGATGGCTACACCTTC.

J is TRBJ2-2 and V is TRBV30; 7 nucleotides agree with TRBD1. Germline V CDR1 and CDR2: GTSNPN, SVGIG (reference sequence). Trimming at V came to 4 bases and at J to 1 base, leaving 15 bases not matched to a gene. The CDR3 length is 18 residues. CDR3 DNA: TGTGCCTGGACCTCCGGGACAGCGTTCTCTTTGAACACCGGGGAGCTGTTTTTT. Translating it yields CAWTSGTAFSLNTGELFF.

The chain is built from TRBV5-4 and TRBJ1-4; TRBD1 aligns across 8 bases. There are 15 residues in the CDR3. The V segment lost 4 bases and the J segment 2 bases; nucleotides outside the gene matches: 4. Germline lookup yields CDR1 SGHNT and CDR2 YYREEE (reference sequence). Written as DNA, the CDR3 is TGTGCCAGCAGCGCCGGACAGGGTACTAATGAAAAACTGTTTTTT. Protein sequence: CASSAGQGTNEKLFF.

The J gene is TRBJ2-2, the V gene TRBV19; 9 bases align to TRBD1. V shed 3 bases, J shed 2 bases, and the junction held 10 bases outside the gene matches. The CDR3 runs to 18 residues. The germline CDR1 and CDR2 sequences are LNHDA and SQIVND (reference sequence). CDR3 in amino acids: CASSIYYNRGLNTGELFF. The CDR3 DNA reads as TGTGCCAGTAGTATTTACTATAACAGGGGGCTTAACACCGGGGAGCTGTTTTTT.

The chain recombines TRBV5-4 with TRBJ1-1; unclear D gene. Trimming stripped 5 bases from V and 3 bases from J, with 11 bases between. The CDR3 consists of 13 residues. Germline CDR1 is SGHNT and CDR2 is YYREEE (reference sequence). The CDR3 DNA follows: TGTGCCAGCAGATATGACATTTACACTGAAGCTTTCTTT. It yields the protein CASRYDIYTEAFF.